The 29 T cell receptor beta chains presented below share a single source sample, sequenced in a study of blood T cell repertoires in COVID-19. Sequencing used immunoSEQ multiplex PCR; TCRdb keeps in-frame clones, though not all of them. The repertoire holds 200,000 to 250,000 clones, with 82% as singletons. The sample taken for sequencing was peripheral blood. The receptor source for this set is a woman between 65 and 79 years old with COVID-19, enrolled during active disease.

The DNA for the CDR3 is TGTGCCAGCAGCTCCGGGACTAGCGGGCTCGATGAGCAGTTCTTC. It translates to CASSSGTSGLDEQFF. The V call is TRBV7-9, the J call TRBJ2-1; 12 bases are shared with TRBD2. The V gene's germline CDR1 is SEHNR and CDR2 FQNEAQ (reference sequence). The CDR3 has 15 amino acids. V was clipped by 4 bases and J by 8 bases; unmatched bases: 6.

A note on this clone: The junction departs from germline at one end; a sequencing error may be responsible. The chain is built from TRBV28 and TRBJ1-4; tentative D call: TRBD1 (6 bases). CDR1 MDHEN and CDR2 SYDVKM come from the germline V gene. This CDR3 has 14 residues. The CDR3 protein is CASSYGTTNEKLFF. CDR3 DNA sequence: TGTGCCAGCAGTTATGGGACAACGAATGAAAAACTGTTTTTT.

The J gene is TRBJ2-3, the V gene TRBV27; 7 bases are a match to TRBD2. The germline gives CDR1 MNHEY, CDR2 SMNVEV (reference sequence). The CDR3 loop spans 13 amino acids. Trimming cost V 8 bases and J 1 base; bases outside gene matches: 3. The CDR3, as DNA: TGTGCCAGCGGGAGGGAGGGCACAGATACGCAGTATTTT. This translates into CASGREGTDTQYF.

V gene TRBV19 combines with J gene TRBJ2-2; D possibly corresponds to TRBD1 (5 bases). Germline CDR1 reads LNHDA; CDR2 reads SQIVND (reference sequence). This CDR3 is built from 15 residues. The V end was cut by 0 bases, the J end by 5 bases, with 10 bases between. CDR3 bases: TGTGCCAGTAGTATAGAATCCAGACAGACCGGGGAGCTGTTTTTT. Translated, it gives CASSIESRQTGELFF. Full variable domain (outside the CDR3, taken from reference TRBV19 and TRBJ2-2): DGGITQSPKYLFRKEGQNVTLSCEQNLNHDAMYWYRQDPGQGLRLIYYSQIVNDFQKGDIAEGYSVSREKKESFPLTVTSAQKNPTAFYLCASSIESRQTGELFFGEGSRLTVL.

The chain carries TRBV14 and TRBJ1-1, with 7 bases matching TRBD1. J lost 1 base, V lost 6 bases, and 2 bases had no gene match. CDR1 is SGHDN, CDR2 FVKESK, per germline. The CDR3 is made up of 13 amino acids. The CDR3 DNA reads TGTGCCAGCAGGGGACAGTCGAACACTGAAGCTTTCTTT. This translates into CASRGQSNTEAFF.

This sequence joins TRBV6-5 and TRBJ1-2, with 11 bases identical to TRBD1. Germline V gene lookup returns CDR1 MNHEY and CDR2 SVGAGI. The CDR3 spans 11 residues. V trimming: 8 bases; J trimming: 8 bases; junction bases outside the gene matches: 1. The DNA of the CDR3 is TGTGCCAGCGGACAGGGGGCGGGCTACACCTTC. Protein sequence: CASGQGAGYTF.

Here the CDR3 reads CASSMTTTNEKLFF. In nucleotides, the CDR3 is TGTGCCAGCAGCATGACAACAACTAATGAAAAACTGTTTTTT. The chain carries TRBV11-2 and TRBJ1-4, with unresolved D. The CDR3 has 14 amino acids. Trimming pared 5 bases from V and 0 bases from J, leaving 7 bases between. CDR1 and CDR2 from the germline V gene are SGHAT and FQNNGV.

This chain connects TRBV27 to TRBJ1-2; a possible D gene is TRBD1 (5 bases). The CDR3 loop spans 15 amino acids. The germline V and J ends were trimmed by 4 bases and 5 bases, with 17 bases remaining between them. In germline, CDR1 is MNHEY, CDR2 SMNVEV (reference sequence). The CDR3 nucleotides are TGTGCCAGCAGTTCGAGGACGGCGGGGGGATATGGCTACACCTTC. Its protein is CASSSRTAGGYGYTF.

This clone was seen only a few times. This chain connects TRBV7-2 to TRBJ1-2; 7 nucleotides agree with TRBD1. Trimming removed 1 base from V and 4 bases from J; junction bases left unmatched: 6. The CDR3 runs to 15 residues. From germline, CDR1 is SGHTA and CDR2 FQGNSA. The DNA for the CDR3 is TGTGCCAGCAGCTTAGGGCAGGGGGTGGCCTATGGCTACACCTTC. As protein: CASSLGQGVAYGYTF.

This clone was seen just once. The chain has TRBV5-1 and TRBJ1-4; 8 nucleotides match TRBD1. Germline V gives CDR1 SGHRS, CDR2 YFSETQ. Trimming cost V 4 bases and J 8 bases; bases outside gene matches: 4. The length of the CDR3 is 13 residues. This CDR3 reads CASSGGQDEKLFF. CDR3 DNA sequence: TGCGCCAGCAGCGGGGGACAGGACGAAAAACTGTTTTTT.

This chain uses TRBV2 with TRBJ2-2; tentatively, D is TRBD2 (6 bases). The CDR3 loop spans 15 amino acids. CDR1 and CDR2 from the germline V gene are SNHLY and FYNNEI. Trimming shortened V by 7 bases and J by 6 bases, and 18 bases separated the two germline ends. The CDR3 DNA follows: TGTGCCAGCATTCAACAGACTAGAAGAGCCGGGGAGCTGTTTTTT. Encoded protein: CASIQQTRRAGELFF.

This chain links TRBV11-3 with TRBJ2-2; TRBD2 matches 14 bases. The V and J ends lost 6 bases and 6 bases, in that order; junction bases with no gene match: 3. The CDR3 contains 15 residues. In germline, CDR1 is SGHNT, CDR2 YENEEA. CDR3 nucleotides: TGTGCCAGCAGAAGGGGACTAGCGGGAGCCGGGGAGCTGTTTTTT. This sequence encodes CASRRGLAGAGELFF.

In this sample, this clone turned up many times. The chain joins TRBV5-1 to TRBJ2-3; the D gene is possibly TRBD1 (5 bases). The CDR3 spans 15 residues. The germline V gene encodes CDR1 SGHRS and CDR2 YFSETQ. Deletions cut 2 bases from V and 2 bases from J, with 12 bases between. CDR3 nucleotide sequence: TGCGCCAGCAGCTTTTACACAGGAGCCACAGATACGCAGTATTTT. The encoded protein is CASSFYTGATDTQYF. Full variable domain (rest looked up from reference TRBV5-1 and TRBJ2-3): KAGVTQTPRYLIKTRGQQVTLSCSPISGHRSVSWYQQTPGQGLQFLFEYFSETQRNKGNFPGRFSGRQFSNSRSEMNVSTLELGDSALYLCASSFYTGATDTQYFGPGTRLTVL.

The gene calls are TRBV6-5 and TRBJ1-1, with TRBD1 identical over 10 bases. Germline-derived CDR1 and CDR2 are MNHEY and SVGAGI. V was clipped by 5 bases and J by 5 bases; unmatched bases: 8. This CDR3 contains 15 residues. The chain's CDR3 is CASSTPTGGRTEAFF. The CDR3 DNA sequence: TGTGCCAGCAGTACTCCGACAGGGGGCAGGACTGAAGCTTTCTTT.

This rearrangement joins TRBV10-3 to TRBJ2-7; no firm D call. Between the trimmed V and J ends, which lost 5 bases and 2 bases, there was a span of 16 bases. The length of the CDR3 is 15 residues. The germline V gene has CDR1 ENHRY and CDR2 SYGVKD. The CDR3, as DNA: TGTGCCATCAGTTTTTCGACTGATAGTCCCTACGAGCAGTACTTC. As protein: CAISFSTDSPYEQYF.

The chain joins TRBV29-1 to TRBJ2-5; 7 positions agree with TRBD2. Germline values: CDR1 SQVTM, CDR2 ANQGSEA. The V segment lost 2 bases and the J segment 2 bases; nucleotides outside the gene matches: 8. CDR3 size: 15 residues. As DNA, the CDR3 is TGCAGCGTTGAATTTGTGGGAGGGGCTCAAGAGACCCAGTACTTC. Translation: CSVEFVGGAQETQYF.

This rearrangement joins TRBV27 to TRBJ1-2; D may be TRBD1 (6 bases). V lost 6 bases to trimming and J lost 8 bases, with 13 bases between them. Germline V gene sequence: CDR1 MNHEY, CDR2 SMNVEV (reference sequence). The CDR3 has 12 amino acids. The CDR3 sequence is CASSKQGRGYTF. The CDR3, as DNA: TGTGCCAGCAGCAAACAGGGTCGGGGCTACACCTTC.

The V and J genes are TRBV5-1 and TRBJ1-1; 9 bases align to TRBD1. Germline V gene lookup returns CDR1 SGHRS and CDR2 YFSETQ. CDR3 length equals 18 residues. The trim removed 5 bases at V and 1 base at J, leaving 15 bases unmatched. The CDR3 is CASSFPGQGRERNTEAFF. CDR3 nucleotide sequence: TGCGCCAGCAGTTTTCCGGGACAGGGCAGGGAGAGGAACACTGAAGCTTTCTTT. Full variable domain (rest looked up from reference TRBV5-1 and TRBJ1-1): KAGVTQTPRYLIKTRGQQVTLSCSPISGHRSVSWYQQTPGQGLQFLFEYFSETQRNKGNFPGRFSGRQFSNSRSEMNVSTLELGDSALYLCASSFPGQGRERNTEAFFGQGTRLTVV.

The chain joins TRBV5-6 to TRBJ2-5, with D maybe TRBD2 (6 bases). Deletions cut 6 bases from V and 2 bases from J, with 17 bases between. This CDR3 has 15 residues. Germline V gene lookup returns CDR1 SGHDT and CDR2 YYEEEE. The CDR3 DNA reads as TGTGCCAGCACCTCAATCGGCGGGGCTCAAGAGACCCAGTACTTC. Translation gives CASTSIGGAQETQYF.

The rearrangement links TRBV5-4 to TRBJ2-7, with 8 bases lining up with TRBD1. J was trimmed by 7 bases and V by 3 bases; bases with no gene match: 12. Germline V gene sequence: CDR1 SGHNT, CDR2 YYREEE (reference sequence). There are 15 residues in the CDR3. CDR3 region: CASSSQGGGRWEQYF. The CDR3 nucleotides are TGTGCCAGCAGCTCACAGGGGGGTGGCCGTTGGGAGCAGTACTTC.

This chain joins TRBV7-2 and TRBJ2-1, with 9 bases fitting TRBD2. The germline CDR1 and CDR2 sequences are SGHTA and FQGNSA. With 5 bases clipped from V and 5 bases from J, the junction kept 7 bases outside the gene matches. This CDR3 region has 15 residues. CDR3 DNA sequence: TGTGCCAGCAGCGTCGGGCTAGCGGGGAACAATGAGCAGTTCTTC. Its protein product is CASSVGLAGNNEQFF.

The chain has TRBV2 and TRBJ2-7; D is possibly TRBD2 (5 bases). This CDR3 is built from 15 residues. Looked up from germline, CDR1 is SNHLY and CDR2 is FYNNEI. The V and J ends lost 5 bases and 7 bases respectively, with 21 bases between them. CDR3 in DNA: TGTGCCAGCAGTTTCACCGGTTATTTGGGGAGTGAGCAGTACTTC. Protein: CASSFTGYLGSEQYF.

The rearrangement links TRBV5-4 to TRBJ1-4; D call uncertain. V was shortened by 4 bases and J by 4 bases, with 14 bases between the two germline ends. CDR3 length: 15 residues. Germline-derived CDR1 and CDR2 are SGHNT and YYREEE (reference sequence). The CDR3 coding sequence is TGTGCCAGCAGCCAAATACCGGGAGTTAATGAAAAACTGTTTTTT. Residues: CASSQIPGVNEKLFF.

The sample holds one count of this clone. The rearrangement joins TRBV28 to TRBJ2-1, with 7 bases that match TRBD2. The CDR3 sequence is 15 residues long. Germline values: CDR1 MDHEN, CDR2 SYDVKM. Trimming removed 8 bases from V and 5 bases from J; junction bases left unmatched: 12. The chain's CDR3 is CASQDGRGVNNEQFF. CDR3 bases: TGTGCCAGCCAAGATGGGAGGGGAGTTAACAATGAGCAGTTCTTC.

V gene TRBV15 combines with J gene TRBJ1-5, with 7 bases fitting TRBD1. Germline V gene sequence: CDR1 LNHNV, CDR2 YYDKDF (reference sequence). This CDR3 is built from 19 residues. Germline trimming cut 1 base from V and 3 bases from J; bases unmatched to any gene: 15. The CDR3 sequence is CATSRGGGITTGANQPQHF. The CDR3 DNA follows: TGTGCCACCAGCAGAGGTGGCGGGATCACAACAGGGGCCAATCAGCCCCAGCATTTT.

The chain employs TRBV19 and TRBJ1-1; D unclear. The germline gives CDR1 LNHDA, CDR2 SQIVND (reference sequence). The length of the CDR3 is 14 residues. The ends were cut back, 5 bases at V and 1 base at J, with 11 bases in the middle. In nucleotides, the CDR3 is TGTGCCAGTAGTTCCCTGAGCTGGAACACTGAAGCTTTCTTT. Amino acids: CASSSLSWNTEAFF.

This clone was seen more than once but under ten times. The CDR3 spells CAKRGPQHF. The CDR3 DNA reads as TGTGCCAAAAGGGGGCCCCAGCATTTT. The chain recombines TRBV27 with TRBJ1-5; TRBD1 might be the D (5 bases). V shed 10 bases and J shed 9 bases, with 7 bases lying between them. The CDR3 extends over 9 amino acids. From germline, CDR1 is MNHEY and CDR2 SMNVEV (reference sequence).

The chain employs TRBV5-1 and TRBJ1-1; no clear D. Trimming shortened V by 1 base and J by 3 bases, and 10 bases separated the two germline ends. Germline loops: CDR1 SGHRS, CDR2 YFSETQ. CDR3 length: 14 residues. The CDR3, as DNA: TGCGCCAGCAGCTTGCTTACTAGTGACACTGAAGCTTTCTTT. It is translated as CASSLLTSDTEAFF.

This clone has just one count. V usage is TRBV7-9 and J usage is TRBJ1-3; 7 bases agree with TRBD1. V dropped 5 bases and J dropped 8; count of bases not matched to a gene: 6. This CDR3 is 13 amino acids long. From germline, CDR1 is SEHNR and CDR2 FQNEAQ (reference sequence). CDR3 residues: CASSTGDRDTIYF. As DNA, the CDR3 is TGTGCCAGCAGCACAGGGGATAGGGACACCATATATTTT.